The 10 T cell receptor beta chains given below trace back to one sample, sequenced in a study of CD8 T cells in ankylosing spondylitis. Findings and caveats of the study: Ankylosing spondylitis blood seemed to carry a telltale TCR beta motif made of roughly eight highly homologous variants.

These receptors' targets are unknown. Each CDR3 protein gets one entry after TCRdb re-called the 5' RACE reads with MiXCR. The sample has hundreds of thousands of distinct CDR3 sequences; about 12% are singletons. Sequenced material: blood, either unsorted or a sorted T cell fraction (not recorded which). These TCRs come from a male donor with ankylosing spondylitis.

CDR3 loop: CASSLAGTSASYEQYF. For the CDR3, the DNA is TGCGCCAGCAGCTTGGCCGGGACTAGCGCCTCCTACGAGCAGTACTTC. The rearrangement uses TRBV5-1 and TRBJ2-7, with 10 positions matching TRBD2. The length of the CDR3 is 16 residues. CDR1 and CDR2 from the germline V gene are SGHRS and YFSETQ. The V gene end was trimmed by 0 bases and the J gene end by 0 bases; junction bases not matched to a gene: 3.

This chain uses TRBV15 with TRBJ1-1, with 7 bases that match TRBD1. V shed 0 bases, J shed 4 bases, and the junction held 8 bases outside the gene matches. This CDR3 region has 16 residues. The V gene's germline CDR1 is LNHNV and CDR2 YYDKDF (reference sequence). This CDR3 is CATSRDPRDRLTEAFF. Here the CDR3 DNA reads TGTGCCACCAGCAGAGATCCCCGGGACAGACTCACTGAAGCTTTCTTT. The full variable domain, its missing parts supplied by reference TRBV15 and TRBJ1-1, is DAMVIQNPRYQVTQFGKPVTLSCSQTLNHNVMYWYQQKSSQAPKLLFHYYDKDFNNEADTPDNFQSRRPNTSFCFLDIRSPGLGDTAMYLCATSRDPRDRLTEAFFGQGTRLTVV.

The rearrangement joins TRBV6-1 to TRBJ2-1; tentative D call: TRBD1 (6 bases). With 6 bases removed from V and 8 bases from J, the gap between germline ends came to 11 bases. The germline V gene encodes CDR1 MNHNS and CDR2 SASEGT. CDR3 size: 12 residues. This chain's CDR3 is CASRKTGDEQFF. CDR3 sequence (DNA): TGTGCCAGCAGGAAGACAGGCGATGAGCAGTTCTTC.

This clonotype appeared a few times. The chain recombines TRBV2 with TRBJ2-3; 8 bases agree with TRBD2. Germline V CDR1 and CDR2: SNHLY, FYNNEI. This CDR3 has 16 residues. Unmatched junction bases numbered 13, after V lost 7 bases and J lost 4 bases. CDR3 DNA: TGTGCCAGCATGGACGGGAGGGCCGTTCGGGCAGATACGCAGTATTTT. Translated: CASMDGRAVRADTQYF.

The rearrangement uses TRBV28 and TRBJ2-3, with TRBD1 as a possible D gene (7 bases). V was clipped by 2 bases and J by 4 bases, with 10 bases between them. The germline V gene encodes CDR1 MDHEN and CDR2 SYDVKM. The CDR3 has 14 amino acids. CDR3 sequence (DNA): TGTGCCAGCAGTTTAACAGGGGAGGCAGATACGCAGTATTTT. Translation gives CASSLTGEADTQYF.

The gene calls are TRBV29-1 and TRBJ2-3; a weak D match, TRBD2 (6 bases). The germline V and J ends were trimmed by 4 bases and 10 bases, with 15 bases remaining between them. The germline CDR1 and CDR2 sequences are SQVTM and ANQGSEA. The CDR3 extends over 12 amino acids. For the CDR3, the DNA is TGCAGCGTTGTGGAGGGGCTAGGGGCGCAGTATTTT. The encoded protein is CSVVEGLGAQYF.

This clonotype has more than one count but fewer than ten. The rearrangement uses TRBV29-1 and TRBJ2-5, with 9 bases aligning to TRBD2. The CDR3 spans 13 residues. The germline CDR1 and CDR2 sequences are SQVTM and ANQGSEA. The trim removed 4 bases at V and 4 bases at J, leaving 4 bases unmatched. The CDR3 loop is CSVGLAGIETQYF. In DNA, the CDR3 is TGCAGCGTTGGGCTAGCGGGAATAGAGACCCAGTACTTC.

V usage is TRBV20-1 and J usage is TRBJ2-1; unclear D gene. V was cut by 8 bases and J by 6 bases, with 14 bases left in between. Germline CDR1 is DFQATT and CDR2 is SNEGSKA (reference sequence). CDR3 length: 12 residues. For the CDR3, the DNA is TGCAGTTTCGGGCCAGTGAGCAATGAGCAGTTCTTC. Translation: CSFGPVSNEQFF.

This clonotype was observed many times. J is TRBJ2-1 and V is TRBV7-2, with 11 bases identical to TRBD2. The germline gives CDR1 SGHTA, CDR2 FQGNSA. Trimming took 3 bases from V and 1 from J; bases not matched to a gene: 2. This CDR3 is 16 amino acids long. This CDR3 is CASSLTSGTSYNEQFF. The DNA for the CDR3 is TGTGCCAGCAGCTTGACTAGCGGGACATCCTACAATGAGCAGTTCTTC.

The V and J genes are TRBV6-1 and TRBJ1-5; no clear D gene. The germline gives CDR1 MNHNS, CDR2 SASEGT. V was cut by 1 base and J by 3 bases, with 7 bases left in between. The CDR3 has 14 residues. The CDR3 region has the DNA TGTGCCAGCAGTGAAGGATTAAACAATCAGCCCCAGCATTTT. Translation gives CASSEGLNNQPQHF.